These 9 T cell receptor beta chains were sequenced from one sample in a study of regulatory T cells in long-lasting Graves disease. Sequencing libraries for TCR beta were prepared with iRepertoire HTBI primers and Arm-PCR of CDR3 regions. In TCRdb, the multiplex PCR reads were re-called with MiXCR into one record per CDR3 protein. The sample has 320,000 or so distinct CDR3 sequences; 18% are singletons. Time point given: newly diagnosed GD, antithyroid drugs for less than 3 months. The TCR library used RNA extracted from PBMCs. The sequencing here drew on peripheral blood mononuclear cells (PBMCs), taken at new diagnosis, from a patient treated with antithyroid drugs. The receptor source for this set is a female donor with Graves disease.

This clonotype was picked up many times. This sequence joins TRBV29-1 and TRBJ1-1; 7 nucleotides line up with TRBD1. V was pared by 6 bases and J by 10 bases, with 11 bases of the junction left unmatched. Germline V gene data show CDR1 as SQVTM and CDR2 as ANQGSEA. The CDR3 extends over 12 amino acids. The CDR3 DNA reads TGCAGCGTAAGGGGCTGGGACAGTGTAGCTTTCTTT. Translation gives CSVRGWDSVAFF.

This clonotype was found many times. CDR3 protein: CASSQNRAGELFF. The CDR3 region has the DNA TGTGCCAGTAGTCAAAACAGGGCCGGGGAGCTGTTTTTT. The chain carries TRBV19 and TRBJ2-2; weak D call: TRBD1 (6 bases). The CDR3 is 13 residues long. Germline V lookup: CDR1 LNHDA, CDR2 SQIVND (reference sequence). The V end was cut by 5 bases, the J end by 6 bases, with 10 bases between.

This clonotype was detected ten times or more. The rearrangement links TRBV20-1 to TRBJ2-1; TRBD1 matches at 7 bases. This CDR3 is built from 14 residues. V gave up 0 bases and J gave up 10 bases; unmatched junction bases: 9. CDR1 and CDR2 (germline): DFQATT, SNEGSKA (reference sequence). Here the CDR3 DNA reads TGCAGTGCTAGAGATAGGGGGCGCGGAGCGGAGCAGTTCTTC. Protein sequence: CSARDRGRGAEQFF.

A few counts support this clonotype. One base away lies a much larger clone, so this may be a sequencing read error. This sequence joins TRBV27 and TRBJ2-5, with TRBD1 matching 7 bases. Germline V gene data show CDR1 as MNHEY and CDR2 as SMNVEV (reference sequence). The CDR3 covers 18 residues. The DNA for the CDR3 is TGTGCCGGCAGTTTACGATCCCCTCAGAGGGGGCGGCAAGAGACCCAGTACTTC. Translated: CAGSLRSPQRGRQETQYF.

The chain is built from TRBV6-1 and TRBJ2-5; D may be TRBD1 or TRBD2 (5 bases each). Deletions cut 5 bases from V and 5 bases from J, with 15 bases between. CDR1 is MNHNS and CDR2 is SASEGT in the germline V gene. CDR3 size: 14 residues. The CDR3 protein is CASSQQEVYETQYF. In nucleotides, the CDR3 is TGTGCCAGCAGTCAACAGGAGGTTTACGAGACCCAGTACTTC.

The gene calls are TRBV6-1 and TRBJ1-2; D not certain. Trimming took 5 bases from V and 5 from J, leaving 15 bases between them. CDR3 length: 14 amino acids. CDR1 is MNHNS, CDR2 SASEGT, per germline. The CDR3 DNA is TGTGCCAGCAGTCCCCTCAAGGTCGGGTATGGCTACACCTTC. This encodes CASSPLKVGYGYTF.

This clonotype was seen repeatedly, ten times or more. The gene calls are TRBV2 and TRBJ2-7; TRBD1 matches 7 bases. J was trimmed by 1 base and V by 5 bases; bases with no gene match: 5. CDR1 and CDR2 from the germline V gene are SNHLY and FYNNEI. The CDR3 has 14 residues. The CDR3 spells CASSQGVGSYEQYF. CDR3 in DNA: TGTGCCAGCAGTCAGGGGGTTGGATCCTACGAGCAGTACTTC.

This clonotype has a count of ten or more. This chain uses TRBV5-1 with TRBJ2-7; the match to TRBD1 covers 8 bases. Germline CDR1 and CDR2: SGHRS and YFSETQ. V trimming: 4 bases; J trimming: 0 bases; junction bases outside the gene matches: 3. The CDR3 has 14 residues. The CDR3 sequence is CASSGTGGSYEQYF. Written as DNA, the CDR3 is TGCGCCAGCAGCGGAACAGGGGGCTCCTACGAGCAGTACTTC.

This clonotype was counted only a few times. The chain recombines TRBV6-2 or TRBV6-3 with TRBJ2-1; 7 nucleotides agree with TRBD1. Losses at the gene ends were 7 bases for V and 6 bases for J; bases not matched to a gene: 18. Germline-derived CDR1 and CDR2 are MNHEY and SVGEGT. This CDR3 comprises 17 residues. The CDR3 reads CASKLETGLGERNEQFF. The DNA of the CDR3 is TGTGCCAGCAAGCTCGAGACAGGGTTGGGTGAACGCAATGAGCAGTTCTTC.